A selection of T cell receptor beta chains follows, all from one sample in a study of regulatory T cells in long-lasting Graves disease. TCRdb itself ran the multiplex PCR reads through MiXCR, one entry per CDR3 protein. The sample includes a few hundred thousand distinct CDR3 sequences, 15% to 20% of them seen just once. A further study also used this sample, focusing on T cells in Graves' hyperthyroidism and ophthalmopathy.

Specimen: peripheral blood mononuclear cells (PBMCs), collected at new diagnosis, from a patient treated with antithyroid drugs. All receptors come from a woman aged 18-29 years with Graves disease. The CDR3 runs from the conserved cysteine through the conserved F or W. D genes are given only for firm matches. Clone size is stated in some rows and not others, as once, few, many or a class when expanded.

clone_size: many; cdr3_length: 14; d_call: -; j_call: TRBJ2-5; v_call: TRBV10-3; cdr3_nt: TGTGCCATCAGAGCCGCAGGGGACATGGAGACCCAGTACTTC; cdr3_aa: CAIRAAGDMETQYF
clone_size: many; cdr3_length: 14; d_call: -; j_call: TRBJ2-7; v_call: TRBV3-1; cdr3_nt: TGTGCCAGCAGCCGAGGGGGGTTAAGCTACGAGCAGTACTTC; cdr3_aa: CASSRGGLSYEQYF
clone_size: few; cdr3_length: 13; d_call: -; j_call: TRBJ2-2; v_call: TRBV2; cdr3_nt: TGTGCCAGCAGAACAGGGACCACCGGGGAGCTGTTTTTT; cdr3_aa: CASRTGTTGELFF
clone_size: many; cdr3_length: 12; d_call: -; j_call: TRBJ2-3; v_call: TRBV30; cdr3_nt: TGTGCCTGGAGTGTTAAGGAGGTTGGGCAGTATTTT; cdr3_aa: CAWSVKEVGQYF
clone_size: few; cdr3_length: 17; d_call: TRBD2; j_call: TRBJ2-1; v_call: TRBV4-2; cdr3_nt: TGTGCCAGCAGCCAAGATCCCTCTAGCGGGAGTGGCGGTGAGCAGTTCTTC; cdr3_aa: CASSQDPSSGSGGEQFF
clone_size: -; cdr3_length: 18; d_call: TRBD1; j_call: TRBJ2-6; v_call: TRBV7-9; cdr3_nt: TGTGCCAGCAGCTTAGCGCAGGGGGCCCCCTCTGGGGCCAACGTCCTGACTTTC; cdr3_aa: CASSLAQGAPSGANVLTF
clone_size: -; cdr3_length: 16; d_call: TRBD1; j_call: TRBJ1-4; v_call: TRBV18; cdr3_nt: TGTGCCAGCTCACCCTACCGACAGGGGCCCGATGAAAAACTGTTTTTT; cdr3_aa: CASSPYRQGPDEKLFF
clone_size: -; cdr3_length: 16; d_call: TRBD2; j_call: TRBJ2-5; v_call: TRBV12-3/TRBV12-4; cdr3_nt: TGTGCCAGCAGTCTCAGAAGCGGGGGACCCCAAGAGACCCAGTACTTC; cdr3_aa: CASSLRSGGPQETQYF
clone_size: many; cdr3_length: 14; d_call: -; j_call: TRBJ1-1; v_call: TRBV12-3/TRBV12-4; cdr3_nt: TGTGCCAGCAGTAGCGAGGTCTCAGGGGCTGAAGCTTTCTTT; cdr3_aa: CASSSEVSGAEAFF
clone_size: few; cdr3_length: 15; d_call: TRBD2; j_call: TRBJ2-5; v_call: TRBV20-1; cdr3_nt: TGCAGTGCTAGACAAGCCGCAGCGGGACTAGAGACCCAGTACTTC; cdr3_aa: CSARQAAAGLETQYF
clone_size: many; cdr3_length: 14; d_call: -; j_call: TRBJ2-7; v_call: TRBV2; cdr3_nt: TGTGCCAGCAGTGAAGCGCGAACTTTTAACGAGCAGTACTTC; cdr3_aa: CASSEARTFNEQYF
clone_size: many; cdr3_length: 14; d_call: -; j_call: TRBJ2-5; v_call: TRBV3-1; cdr3_nt: TGTGCCAGCAGCCAAGCCCCGGGGCCAGAGACCCAGTACTTC; cdr3_aa: CASSQAPGPETQYF
clone_size: few; cdr3_length: 16; d_call: -; j_call: TRBJ1-3; v_call: TRBV6-2/TRBV6-3; cdr3_nt: TGTGCCAGCAGTGCCTTAGGGTCCTACCAAGGAAACACCATATATTTT; cdr3_aa: CASSALGSYQGNTIYF
clone_size: many; cdr3_length: 15; d_call: -; j_call: TRBJ2-2; v_call: TRBV11-1; cdr3_nt: TGTGCCAGCAGCGCCTGGACGGGGGGCGGCGGGGAGCTGTTTTTT; cdr3_aa: CASSAWTGGGGELFF
clone_size: many; cdr3_length: 15; d_call: TRBD1; j_call: TRBJ1-2; v_call: TRBV9; cdr3_nt: TGTGCCAGCAGCGCAGGGACAGGGCCTAACTATGGCTACACCTTC; cdr3_aa: CASSAGTGPNYGYTF
clone_size: many; cdr3_length: 15; d_call: -; j_call: TRBJ2-7; v_call: TRBV7-8; cdr3_nt: TGTGCCAGCAGCGGGACCCCGGGGGCATCCAATCCGCAGTACTTC; cdr3_aa: CASSGTPGASNPQYF
clone_size: many; cdr3_length: 15; d_call: -; j_call: TRBJ2-7; v_call: TRBV30; cdr3_nt: TGTGCCTGGAGTGTATACTCCGGGAGAGTCCACGAGCAGTACTTC; cdr3_aa: CAWSVYSGRVHEQYF
clone_size: many; cdr3_length: 16; d_call: TRBD2; j_call: TRBJ2-2; v_call: TRBV11-2; cdr3_nt: TGTGCCAGCAGGTCTCTAGCGGGAGGGATCGGCGGGGAGCTGTTTTTT; cdr3_aa: CASRSLAGGIGGELFF
clone_size: many; cdr3_length: 14; d_call: -; j_call: TRBJ1-6; v_call: TRBV30; cdr3_nt: TGTGCCTGGAAGGCCTCGGGGTATAATTCACCCCTCCACTTT; cdr3_aa: CAWKASGYNSPLHF
clone_size: many; cdr3_length: 13; d_call: -; j_call: TRBJ2-4; v_call: TRBV3-1; cdr3_nt: TGTGCCAGCAGCCCGGGTCAGAGAAACATTCAGTACTTC; cdr3_aa: CASSPGQRNIQYF
clone_size: -; cdr3_length: 12; d_call: TRBD2; j_call: TRBJ2-1; v_call: TRBV6-2/TRBV6-3; cdr3_nt: TGTGCCAGCAGTACCCGGACTAGCGGGGCGTTCTTC; cdr3_aa: CASSTRTSGAFF
clone_size: few; cdr3_length: 15; d_call: TRBD1; j_call: TRBJ2-5; v_call: TRBV5-1; cdr3_nt: TGCGCCAGCAGCTTGGACAGGGGGCACCAAGAGACCCAGTACTTC; cdr3_aa: CASSLDRGHQETQYF
clone_size: few; cdr3_length: 14; d_call: -; j_call: TRBJ1-4; v_call: TRBV10-3; cdr3_nt: TGTGCCATCAGTGGTACAGCCGATAATGAAAAACTGTTTTTT; cdr3_aa: CAISGTADNEKLFF
clone_size: many; cdr3_length: 13; d_call: -; j_call: TRBJ1-5; v_call: TRBV30; cdr3_nt: TGTGCCTGGAGTCGTCAGGAGAATCAGCCCCAGCATTTT; cdr3_aa: CAWSRQENQPQHF
clone_size: few; cdr3_length: 14; d_call: TRBD1; j_call: TRBJ1-6; v_call: TRBV6-5; cdr3_nt: TGTGCCAGCAGTTACACAGGGGAGGGGTCACCCCTCCACTTT; cdr3_aa: CASSYTGEGSPLHF
clone_size: few; cdr3_length: 13; d_call: TRBD1; j_call: TRBJ1-5; v_call: TRBV29-1; cdr3_nt: TGCAGCGTGGAGACAGGGGGCAATCAGCCCCAGCATTTT; cdr3_aa: CSVETGGNQPQHF
clone_size: many; cdr3_length: 14; d_call: -; j_call: TRBJ1-1; v_call: TRBV10-1; cdr3_nt: TGCGCCAGCAGTAGGAATCGGGGGCGGACTGAAGCTTTCTTT; cdr3_aa: CASSRNRGRTEAFF
clone_size: many; cdr3_length: 13; d_call: -; j_call: TRBJ2-1; v_call: TRBV11-2; cdr3_nt: TGTGCCAGCAGCTTATGGTTTCCGAGTGAGCAGTTCTTC; cdr3_aa: CASSLWFPSEQFF
clone_size: many; cdr3_length: 15; d_call: TRBD1; j_call: TRBJ2-1; v_call: TRBV5-1; cdr3_nt: TGCGCCAGCAGCCTCCGGGACAGGGGGGTCAATGAGCAGTTCTTC; cdr3_aa: CASSLRDRGVNEQFF
clone_size: many; cdr3_length: 18; d_call: -; j_call: TRBJ1-4; v_call: TRBV3-1; cdr3_nt: TGTGCCAGCAGCCAAGGTCCGGGACTCTCCACCTGGGGTGAAAAACTGTTTTTT; cdr3_aa: CASSQGPGLSTWGEKLFF
clone_size: many; cdr3_length: 14; d_call: -; j_call: TRBJ1-6; v_call: TRBV7-9; cdr3_nt: TGTGCCAGCAGCTTTTCGCAGGGGACTTCACCCCTCCACTTT; cdr3_aa: CASSFSQGTSPLHF
clone_size: few; cdr3_length: 15; d_call: -; j_call: TRBJ1-2; v_call: TRBV9; cdr3_nt: TGTGCCAGCAGCGCTAACGACAAATCTAACTATGGCTACACCTTC; cdr3_aa: CASSANDKSNYGYTF
clone_size: few; cdr3_length: 15; d_call: TRBD2; j_call: TRBJ2-2; v_call: TRBV2; cdr3_nt: TGTGCCAGCAGTGGGGTGGCGGGAGTAGGCGGGGAGCTGTTTTTT; cdr3_aa: CASSGVAGVGGELFF
clone_size: many; cdr3_length: 15; d_call: -; j_call: TRBJ2-7; v_call: TRBV3-1; cdr3_nt: TGTGCCAGCAGCCAATCACGGGGAGGATCCTACGAGCAGTACTTC; cdr3_aa: CASSQSRGGSYEQYF
clone_size: -; cdr3_length: 15; d_call: TRBD2; j_call: TRBJ2-7; v_call: TRBV11-3; cdr3_nt: TGTGCCAGCAGCTTCCTAGCGGGAGGGCAATACGAGCAGTACTTC; cdr3_aa: CASSFLAGGQYEQYF